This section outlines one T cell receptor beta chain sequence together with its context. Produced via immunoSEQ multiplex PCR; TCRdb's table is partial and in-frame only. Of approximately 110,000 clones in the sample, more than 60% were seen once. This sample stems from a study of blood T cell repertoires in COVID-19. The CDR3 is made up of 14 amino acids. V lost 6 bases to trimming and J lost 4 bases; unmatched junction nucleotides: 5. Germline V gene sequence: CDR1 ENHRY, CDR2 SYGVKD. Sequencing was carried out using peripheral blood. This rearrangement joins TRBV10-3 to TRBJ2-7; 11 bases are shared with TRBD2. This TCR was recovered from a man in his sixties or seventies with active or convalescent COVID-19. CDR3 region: CAIRVTSGSYEQYF. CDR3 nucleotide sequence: TGTGCCATCAGGGTCACTAGCGGGAGTTACGAGCAGTACTTC.